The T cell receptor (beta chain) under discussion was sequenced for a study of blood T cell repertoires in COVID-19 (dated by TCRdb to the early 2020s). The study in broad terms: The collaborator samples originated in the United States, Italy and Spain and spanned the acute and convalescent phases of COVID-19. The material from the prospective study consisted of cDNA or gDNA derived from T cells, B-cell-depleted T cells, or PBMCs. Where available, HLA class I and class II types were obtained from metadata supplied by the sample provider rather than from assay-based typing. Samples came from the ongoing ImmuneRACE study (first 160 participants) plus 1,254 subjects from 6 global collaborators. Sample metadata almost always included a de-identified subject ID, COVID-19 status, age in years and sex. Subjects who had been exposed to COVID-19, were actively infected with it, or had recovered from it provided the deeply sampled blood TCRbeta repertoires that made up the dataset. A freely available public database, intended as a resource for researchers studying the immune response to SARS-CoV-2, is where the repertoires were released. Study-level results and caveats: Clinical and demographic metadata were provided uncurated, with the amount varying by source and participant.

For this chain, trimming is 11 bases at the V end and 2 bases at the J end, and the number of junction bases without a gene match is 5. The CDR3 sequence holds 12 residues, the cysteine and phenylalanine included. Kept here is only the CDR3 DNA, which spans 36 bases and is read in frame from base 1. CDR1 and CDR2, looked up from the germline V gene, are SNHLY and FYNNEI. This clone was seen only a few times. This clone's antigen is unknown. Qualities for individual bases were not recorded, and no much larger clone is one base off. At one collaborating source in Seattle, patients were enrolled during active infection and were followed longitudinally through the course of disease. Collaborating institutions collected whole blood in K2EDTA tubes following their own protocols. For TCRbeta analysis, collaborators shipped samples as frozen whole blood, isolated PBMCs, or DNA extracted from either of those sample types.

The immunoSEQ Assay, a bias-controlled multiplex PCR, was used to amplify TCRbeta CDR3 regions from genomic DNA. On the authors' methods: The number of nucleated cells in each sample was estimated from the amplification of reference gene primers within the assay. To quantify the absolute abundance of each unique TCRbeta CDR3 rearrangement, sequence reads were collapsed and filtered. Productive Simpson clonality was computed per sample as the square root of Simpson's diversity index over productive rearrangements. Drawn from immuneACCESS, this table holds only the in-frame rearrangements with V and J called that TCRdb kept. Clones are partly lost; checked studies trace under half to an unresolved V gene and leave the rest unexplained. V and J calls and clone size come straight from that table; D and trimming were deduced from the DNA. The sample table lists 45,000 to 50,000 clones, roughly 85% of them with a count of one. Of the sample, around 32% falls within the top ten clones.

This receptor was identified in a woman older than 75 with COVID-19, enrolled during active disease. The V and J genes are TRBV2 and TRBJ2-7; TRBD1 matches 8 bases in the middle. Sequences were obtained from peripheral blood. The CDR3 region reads CASRQGPYEQYF. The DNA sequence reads TGTGCCTCCCGACAGGGGCCCTACGAGCAGTACTTC.